Following are 3 T cell receptor beta chains from one sample sequenced in a study of blood T cells in healthy people across ages. The use of a sample-barcoded 5' primer and a J-beta primer mix characterized a second PCR of roughly 6 to 12 cycles. TCRdb recomputed calls from the 5' RACE reads with MiXCR, one row per CDR3 protein. The repertoire holds 700,000 to 850,000 distinct CDR3 sequences, with about 34% as singletons. Sequencing input: blood. These receptors were obtained from a man younger than 30 in good health.

This chain uses TRBV7-2 with TRBJ2-7, with D perhaps matching TRBD2 (5 bases). In germline, CDR1 is SGHTA, CDR2 FQGNSA. There are 16 residues in the CDR3. Trimming stripped 3 bases from V and 2 bases from J, with 17 bases between. This CDR3 reads CASSFGSGNPTYEQYF. CDR3 bases: TGTGCCAGCAGCTTCGGGTCCGGGAATCCTACCTACGAGCAGTACTTC. Drawing the rest from reference TRBV7-2 and TRBJ2-7, the complete variable domain is GAGVSQSPSNKVTEKGKDVELRCDPISGHTALYWYRQSLGQGLEFLIYFQGNSAPDKSGLPSDRFSAERTGGSVSTLTIQRTQQEDSAVYLCASSFGSGNPTYEQYFGPGTRLTVT.

The chain carries TRBV28 and TRBJ1-5; D call uncertain. CDR1 is MDHEN, CDR2 SYDVKM, per germline. Trimming left V 4 bases short and J 3 bases short, with 13 bases between. This CDR3 has 15 residues. This chain's CDR3 is CASSSLTANNQPQHF. The CDR3 region has the DNA TGTGCCAGCAGTTCCCTAACAGCAAACAATCAGCCCCAGCATTTT.

CDR3 loop: CASSLVQGDSYEQYF. The CDR3 DNA reads as TGTGCCAGCAGCTTAGTCCAGGGGGATTCCTACGAGCAGTACTTC. J is TRBJ2-7 and V is TRBV7-2; 7 bases agree with TRBD1. Germline V lookup: CDR1 SGHTA, CDR2 FQGNSA. J was trimmed by 1 base and V by 1 base; bases with no gene match: 4. The CDR3 extends over 15 amino acids. The full variable domain, completed using reference TRBV7-2 and TRBJ2-7, is GAGVSQSPSNKVTEKGKDVELRCDPISGHTALYWYRQSLGQGLEFLIYFQGNSAPDKSGLPSDRFSAERTGGSVSTLTIQRTQQEDSAVYLCASSLVQGDSYEQYFGPGTRLTVT.